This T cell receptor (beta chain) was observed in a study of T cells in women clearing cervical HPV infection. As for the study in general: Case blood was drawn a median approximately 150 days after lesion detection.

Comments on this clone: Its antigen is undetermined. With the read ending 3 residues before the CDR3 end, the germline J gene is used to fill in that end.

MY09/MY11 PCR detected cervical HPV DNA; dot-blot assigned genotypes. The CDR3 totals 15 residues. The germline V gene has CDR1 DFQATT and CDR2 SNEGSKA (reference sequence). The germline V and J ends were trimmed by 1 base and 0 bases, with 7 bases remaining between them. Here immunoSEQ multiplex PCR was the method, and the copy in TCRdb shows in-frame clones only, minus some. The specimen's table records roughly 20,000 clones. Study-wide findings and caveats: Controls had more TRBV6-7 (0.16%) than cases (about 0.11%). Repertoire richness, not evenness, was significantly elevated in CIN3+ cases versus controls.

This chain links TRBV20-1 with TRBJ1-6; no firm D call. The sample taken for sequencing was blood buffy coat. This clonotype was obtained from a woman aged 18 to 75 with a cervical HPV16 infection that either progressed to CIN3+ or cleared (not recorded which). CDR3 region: CSARGQSSYNSPLHF. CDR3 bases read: TGCAGTGCTAGAGGGCAGAGCTCCTATAATTCACCC.